The 20 T cell receptor beta chains in this list originate from one sample, sequenced in a study of shared clonotypes between healthy human individuals. Repertoires were generated with immunoSEQ multiplex PCR, while TCRdb's copy carries only in-frame clones and drops some. There are roughly 2 million clones in the sample; approximately 96% occur only once, and more than 0.1% lies in the top ten. The sample taken for sequencing was naive CD4+ T cells sorted from blood. The subset is: CD45RA+ positively selected. These receptors originate from a man younger than 35 in good health.

CDR3 region: CASSPRASPSGNTIYF. CDR3 coding DNA: TGTGCCAGTAGTCCGCGGGCCTCCCCCTCTGGAAACACCATATATTTT. V and J are TRBV19 and TRBJ1-3; D uncertain. CDR1 is LNHDA and CDR2 is SQIVND in the germline V gene (reference sequence). Between the trimmed V and J ends, which lost 5 bases and 0 bases, there was a span of 14 bases. The CDR3 totals 16 residues.

This chain joins TRBV29-1 and TRBJ1-4; possible D gene TRBD1, 5 bases. The CDR3 has 12 amino acids. The V gene lost 0 bases and the J gene lost 8 bases, with 7 bases spanning the gap. Germline V lookup: CDR1 SQVTM, CDR2 ANQGSEA. CDR3 in amino acids: CSVEDREEKLFF. The CDR3 coding sequence is TGCAGCGTTGAAGACAGGGAGGAAAAACTGTTTTTT.

In this sample, this clone turned up once. V usage is TRBV18 and J usage is TRBJ2-5; the D is unclear. The CDR3 sequence is 14 residues long. Per the germline V gene, CDR1 is KGHSH and CDR2 is LQKENI. V lost 1 base, J lost 5 bases, and 11 bases lay in between. In nucleotides, the CDR3 is TGTGCCAGCTCACCACAGGACGGATTGGAGACCCAGTACTTC. It codes for CASSPQDGLETQYF.

The chain is built from TRBV28 and TRBJ2-7; 7 nucleotides agree with TRBD1. J lost 3 bases, V lost 3 bases, and 5 bases had no gene match. Germline loops: CDR1 MDHEN, CDR2 SYDVKM. The CDR3 is made up of 14 amino acids. The CDR3, as DNA: TGTGCCAGCAGTTTTCTGACAGGGAACTACGAGCAGTACTTC. It codes for CASSFLTGNYEQYF. The full variable domain, with the rest looked up from reference TRBV28 and TRBJ2-7, is DVKVTQSSRYLVKRTGEKVFLECVQDMDHENMFWYRQDPGLGLRLIYFSYDVKMKEKGDIPEGYSVSREKKERFSLILESASTNQTSMYLCASSFLTGNYEQYFGPGTRLTVT.

The chain has TRBV28 and TRBJ1-2; no clear D gene. CDR3 length: 13 amino acids. V shed 3 bases and J shed 8 bases, with 13 bases lying between them. CDR1 is MDHEN and CDR2 is SYDVKM in the germline V gene. DNA for the CDR3: TGTGCCAGCAGTTTGAGGAGTTTTAGAGGCTACACCTTC. This translates into CASSLRSFRGYTF.

V usage is TRBV6-4 and J usage is TRBJ2-1, with D unresolved. The germline V gene has CDR1 MRHNA and CDR2 SNTAGT. Trimming stripped 8 bases from V and 6 bases from J, with 11 bases between. The CDR3 spans 12 residues. The CDR3 coding sequence is TGTGCCAGCCCCCGTCCGTCCAATGAGCAGTTCTTC. Encoded protein: CASPRPSNEQFF.

The chain uses TRBV25-1 and TRBJ2-5, with D tentatively TRBD1 (5 bases). This CDR3 is 14 amino acids long. Between the trimmed V and J ends, which lost 0 bases and 5 bases, there was a span of 10 bases. Germline CDR1 is MGHDK and CDR2 is SYGVNS. CDR3 in amino acids: CASSEYRGAETQYF. CDR3 DNA: TGTGCCAGCAGTGAATATAGGGGTGCGGAGACCCAGTACTTC.

The V call is TRBV6-6, the J call TRBJ2-3; D remains ambiguous. Looked up from germline, CDR1 is MNHNY and CDR2 is SVGAGI (reference sequence). CDR3 length equals 12 residues. V dropped 5 bases and J dropped 6 bases, with 9 bases sitting between them. The CDR3 nucleotides are TGTGCCAGCAGTAGCCCATGGGATACGCAGTATTTT. This encodes CASSSPWDTQYF.

The chain recombines TRBV6-6 with TRBJ2-3; no definite D call. The V gene's germline CDR1 is MNHNY and CDR2 SVGAGI (reference sequence). The V gene lost 8 bases and the J gene lost 1 base, with 10 bases spanning the gap. CDR3 length: 13 residues. The chain's CDR3 is CASGRGRTDTQYF. The DNA for the CDR3 is TGTGCCAGCGGTCGCGGACGCACAGATACGCAGTATTTT.

Written as DNA, the CDR3 is TGTGCCAGCAGCCCCGCCCCCGTCACCTCTGGAAACACCATATATTTT. It yields the protein CASSPAPVTSGNTIYF. The rearrangement links TRBV5-5 to TRBJ1-3; D unresolved. V dropped 4 bases and J dropped 0 bases, with 14 bases sitting between them. CDR3 length: 16 residues. Germline V gives CDR1 SGHKS, CDR2 YYEKEE (reference sequence). The full variable domain, rest sourced from reference TRBV5-5 and TRBJ1-3, is DAGVTQSPTHLIKTRGQQVTLRCSPISGHKSVSWYQQVLGQGPQFIFQYYEKEERGRGNFPDRFSARQFPNYSSELNVNALLLGDSALYLCASSPAPVTSGNTIYFGEGSWLTVV.

The chain joins TRBV21-1 to TRBJ1-2; the table's TRBD1 call for D was not verified on the DNA. TRBV21-1 is a documented pseudogene. CDR3 size: 17 residues. The CDR3 region is CASSKDRQGLPNYGYTF. DNA of the CDR3: TGTGCCAGCAGCAAAGATAGACAGGGACTCCCTAACTATGGCTACACCTTC.

The J gene is TRBJ1-3, the V gene TRBV6-6; unclear D gene. In germline, CDR1 is MNHNY, CDR2 SVGAGI (reference sequence). This CDR3 has 13 amino acids. Trimming cost V 2 bases and J 4 bases, with 6 bases left between them. DNA of the CDR3: TGTGCCAGCAGTTACGAGTCCGGAAACACCATATATTTT. The encoded protein is CASSYESGNTIYF.

This chain joins TRBV19 and TRBJ1-1, with 10 positions matching TRBD1. After removal of 7 bases from V and 1 base from J, the junction contained 9 bases not matched to a gene. Germline CDR1 LNHDA, CDR2 SQIVND (reference sequence). CDR3 length: 16 residues. The DNA of the CDR3 is TGTGCCAGTACTGTGGACAGGGGGATGGGGAACACTGAAGCTTTCTTT. This gives the protein CASTVDRGMGNTEAFF.

V is TRBV19 and J is TRBJ2-7, with 10 bases matching TRBD2. Germline CDR1 is LNHDA and CDR2 is SQIVND (reference sequence). V was clipped by 6 bases and J by 2 bases; unmatched bases: 7. The CDR3 loop spans 15 amino acids. The CDR3 coding sequence is TGTGCCAGTAGAGAGAGACTAGCGGGTCCCTACGAGCAGTACTTC. This sequence encodes CASRERLAGPYEQYF.

The rearrangement joins TRBV4-2 to TRBJ2-7; TRBD1 aligns across 8 bases. The ends lost 2 bases at V and 3 bases at J; junction bases unmatched: 6. CDR1 is LGHNA and CDR2 is YNFKEQ in the germline V gene. The CDR3 runs 15 residues. The CDR3 bases are TGTGCCAGCAGCCAACCTCCAGGACAGGGCTACGAGCAGTACTTC. It codes for CASSQPPGQGYEQYF.

The chain employs TRBV10-3 and TRBJ1-6; possibly TRBD1 for D (5 bases). V lost 10 bases and J 3 bases, leaving 13 bases between the germline ends. Per the germline V gene, CDR1 is ENHRY and CDR2 is SYGVKD. This CDR3 region has 14 residues. The CDR3 nucleotides read TGTGCCACCCGGACGGGGGACTATAATTCACCCCTCCACTTT. Encoded protein: CATRTGDYNSPLHF.

CDR3 loop: CSVESGRPYEQYF. The DNA of the CDR3 is TGCAGCGTTGAATCGGGCCGGCCTTACGAGCAGTACTTC. This sequence joins TRBV29-1 and TRBJ2-7; no reliable D call. Deletions cut 2 bases from V and 4 bases from J, with 12 bases between. The CDR3 covers 13 residues. Germline V CDR1 and CDR2: SQVTM, ANQGSEA.

As for this clone: An end of the junction does not agree with germline; a read error may underlie this. The chain uses TRBV25-1 and TRBJ2-7; D remains unclear. The CDR3 spans 13 residues. Germline V lookup: CDR1 MGHDK, CDR2 SYGVNS. CDR3 residues: CAGSEYSYLEQYF. The DNA for the CDR3 is TGTGCCGGCAGTGAATACTCTTATTTGGAGCAGTACTTC.

The chain is built from TRBV6-5 and TRBJ1-4, with 11 bases lining up with TRBD1. Germline V gene sequence: CDR1 MNHEY, CDR2 SVGAGI. The CDR3 runs 15 residues. V gave up 3 bases and J gave up 8 bases; unmatched junction bases: 5. The CDR3 loop reads CASSYFGQGAEKLFF. The CDR3 DNA sequence: TGTGCCAGCAGTTATTTCGGACAGGGGGCCGAAAAACTGTTTTTT.

This clone was observed once. The chain links TRBV7-2 to TRBJ2-2; 9 positions match TRBD2. This CDR3 region has 16 residues. Germline-derived CDR1 and CDR2 are SGHTA and FQGNSA. The junction had 5 bases not matched to a gene; V was cut back by 2 bases and J by 4 bases. The CDR3 DNA follows: TGTGCCAGCAGCTTAAGCGGGGGGCCATCCACCGGGGAGCTGTTTTTT. Amino acid sequence: CASSLSGGPSTGELFF.